This T cell receptor beta chain was profiled in a study of T cells after posttransplantation cyclophosphamide. General study findings and limits: After PTCy, TRB diversity resembled that of CNI/methotrexate controls. Tissue-infiltrating T cells from skin or gut overlapped little with blood T cells. Donor CD8+ memory clones often dominated recipient blood repertoires at later times.

Points on this clone: Its target is unknown.

Treatment was busulfan-fludarabine conditioning, a marrow graft, and cyclophosphamide on days +3 and +4. Clones were sequenced by immunoSEQ multiplex PCR, and TCRdb holds only the in-frame ones, with some missing. The sample holds roughly 19,000 clones, around 68% seen once. The germline V gene has CDR1 SGHNT and CDR2 YENEEA. Trimming stripped 5 bases from V and 1 base from J, with 10 bases between. The CDR3 has 14 residues. The J gene is TRBJ2-3, the V gene TRBV11-3; a weak D match, TRBD2 (5 bases). The sequenced sample was PBMCs, obtained after an allogeneic stem cell transplant with post-transplant cyclophosphamide. This clonotype was obtained from a male patient between 25 and 39 years old who received an allogeneic stem cell transplant from a related donor, was CMV-positive, and had acute GVHD only. Some of the T cells may derive from the graft donor. As DNA, the CDR3 is TGTGCCAGCAGCGCCAGGACTGGCACAGATACGCAGTATTTT. This sequence encodes CASSARTGTDTQYF.